The next 9 T cell receptor beta chains were all read from a single sample in a study of T-cell memory formation after mild COVID-19. TCRdb called the 5' RACE reads again in MiXCR, with one record for every CDR3 protein. This table holds about 290,000 distinct CDR3 sequences, roughly 15% found once. The sequenced sample was PBMCs or a T cell subset sorted from them (not recorded which). The receptors come from a man between 18 and 35 years old who had mild COVID-19 (a few samples of this study predate the infection). Cell type and time point are not known.

The J gene is TRBJ1-1, the V gene TRBV18; 11 bases agree with TRBD1. Germline trimming cut 4 bases from V and 4 bases from J; bases unmatched to any gene: 5. This CDR3 comprises 15 residues. Germline values: CDR1 KGHSH, CDR2 LQKENI. CDR3: CASSRTGGFGTEAFF. As DNA, the CDR3 is TGTGCCAGCTCACGGACAGGGGGCTTTGGCACTGAAGCTTTCTTT.

In its sample, this clonotype was seen many times. The chain joins TRBV19 to TRBJ2-6; possibly TRBD2 for D (6 bases). Germline-derived CDR1 and CDR2 are LNHDA and SQIVND (reference sequence). The CDR3 consists of 16 residues. The V end lost 0 bases, the J end lost 2 bases, and 8 bases lay between the germline ends. This chain's CDR3 is CASSIEGRPGANVLTF. CDR3 coding DNA: TGTGCCAGTAGTATAGAGGGGAGGCCTGGGGCCAACGTCCTGACTTTC.

This clonotype was counted only a few times. V gene TRBV7-9 combines with J gene TRBJ2-1, with a tentative D call TRBD1 (7 bases). The germline V and J ends were trimmed by 11 bases and 7 bases, with 15 bases remaining between them. The CDR3 sequence is 12 residues long. The V gene's germline CDR1 is SEHNR and CDR2 FQNEAQ (reference sequence). CDR3 protein: CAGRQGGNEQFF. DNA of the CDR3: TGTGCCGGAAGACAGGGAGGTAATGAGCAGTTCTTC.

V is TRBV7-2 and J is TRBJ2-3; D not certain. Germline V gene sequence: CDR1 SGHTA, CDR2 FQGNSA. This CDR3 is built from 15 residues. V was pared by 1 base and J by 4 bases, with 12 bases between. CDR3 in amino acids: CASSLDSNSPDTQYF. CDR3 coding DNA: TGTGCCAGCAGCTTAGACTCCAATAGCCCAGATACGCAGTATTTT.

In this sample, this clonotype turned up a few times. The rearrangement links TRBV7-2 to TRBJ1-5, with D possibly being TRBD1 (5 bases). Germline CDR1 and CDR2: SGHTA and FQGNSA. The ends were cut back, 3 bases at V and 7 bases at J, with 13 bases in the middle. The CDR3 covers 14 residues. CDR3 residues: CASSFSSGPQPQHF. The CDR3 region has the DNA TGTGCCAGCAGCTTCTCTTCAGGGCCCCAGCCCCAGCATTTT.

This clonotype was seen only a few times. V gene TRBV3-2 combines with J gene TRBJ1-2; TRBD1 is the table's D call and was not checked against the DNA. TRBV3-2 is given as a pseudogene. The CDR3 is made up of 15 amino acids. The chain's CDR3 is CASSQKLRDSYGYTF. The CDR3 bases are TGTGCCAGCAGCCAAAAACTCCGGGACAGTTATGGCTACACCTTC.

The chain couples TRBV6-2 or TRBV6-3 to TRBJ2-1; 9 bases map to TRBD1. Trimming took 6 bases from V and 5 from J; bases not matched to a gene: 2. Germline CDR1 is MNHEY and CDR2 is SVGEGT. This CDR3 contains 13 residues. In DNA form, the CDR3 reads TGTGCCAGCAGGGACAGGGGCCACAATGAGCAGTTCTTC. It is translated as CASRDRGHNEQFF.

The J gene is TRBJ2-3, the V gene TRBV29-1, with 12 bases matching TRBD2. CDR1 and CDR2 from the germline V gene are SQVTM and ANQGSEA. Unmatched junction bases numbered 7, after V lost 7 bases and J lost 2 bases. The CDR3 sequence is 15 residues long. CDR3 in amino acids: CSAQTSGGHTDTQYF. Here the CDR3 DNA reads TGCAGCGCCCAGACTAGCGGGGGACACACAGATACGCAGTATTTT.

This clonotype was picked up a small number of times. One end of the junction varies from germline; a read error may be responsible. DNA for the CDR3: TGTGCTAGCAGCTTGATGGAGAACACTGAAGCTTTCTTT. The encoded protein is CASSLMENTEAFF. V gene TRBV7-7 combines with J gene TRBJ1-1, with D uncertain. Germline CDR1 reads SSHAT; CDR2 reads FNYEAQ (reference sequence). The CDR3 contains 13 residues.